This T cell receptor beta chain was sequenced during a study of blood T cell repertoires in COVID-19. About the study: Acute and convalescent COVID-19 specimens originated in the United States, Italy and Spain.

Ages ranged from roughly 18 to 100 years, with residence in 20 to 30 US areas. Participants' reported clinical history set cohort assignment. Profiling relied on immunoSEQ multiplex PCR, and the TCRdb table lists in-frame clones only, not all of them. The sample holds approximately 500,000 clones, 70% to 90% seen once. CDR3 length equals 15 residues. Germline V lookup: CDR1 SGHRS, CDR2 YFSETQ. Trimming removed 3 bases from V and 0 bases from J, with 11 bases in between. The V call is TRBV5-1, the J call TRBJ2-3; unclear D gene. Sequenced: PBMCs or T cells enriched from blood (not recorded which). The TCR sequence derives from a woman aged 40 to 50 who had recovered from COVID-19. For the CDR3, the DNA is TGCGCCAGCAGCTCTCAACCCGGGAGCACAGATACGCAGTATTTT. It translates to CASSSQPGSTDTQYF.